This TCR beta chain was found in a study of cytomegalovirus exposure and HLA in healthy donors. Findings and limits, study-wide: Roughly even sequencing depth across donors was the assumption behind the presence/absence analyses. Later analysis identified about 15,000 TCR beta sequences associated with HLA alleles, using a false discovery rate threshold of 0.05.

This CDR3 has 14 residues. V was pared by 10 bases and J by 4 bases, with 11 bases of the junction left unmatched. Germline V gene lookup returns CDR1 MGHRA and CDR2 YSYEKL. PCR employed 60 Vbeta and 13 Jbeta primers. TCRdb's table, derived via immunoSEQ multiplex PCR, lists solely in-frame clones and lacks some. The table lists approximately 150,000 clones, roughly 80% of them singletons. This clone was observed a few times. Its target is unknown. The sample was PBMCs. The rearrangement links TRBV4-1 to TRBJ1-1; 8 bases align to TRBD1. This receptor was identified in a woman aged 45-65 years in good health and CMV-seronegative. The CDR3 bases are TGCGCCACCGGCCGGGGACAGGCTGGCACTGAAGCTTTCTTT. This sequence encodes CATGRGQAGTEAFF.